This TCR beta chain was recorded in a study of radiotherapy plus CTLA-4 blockade in lung cancer. With respect to this clone: The antigen is undetermined.

The CDR3 is made up of 15 amino acids. V lost 6 bases, J lost 4 bases, and 13 bases lay in between. The V gene's germline CDR1 is MNHEY and CDR2 SVGAGI. The protocol was immunoSEQ multiplex PCR, while the TCRdb copy is restricted to in-frame clones and leaves out a portion. The sample includes around 90,000 clones, about 80% of them seen just once. Whole-study results and caveats: Expansion in blood of tumor-derived TCR clones was seen after radiotherapy plus ipilimumab. The best prediction of response reportedly came from early blood T cell clone dynamics, with interferon-beta.

This rearrangement joins TRBV6-5 to TRBJ1-6; D is uncertain. The receptor comes from a human donor with non-small cell lung cancer who had stable disease on radiotherapy plus ipilimumab. Sample: peripheral blood, taken from a patient treated with radiotherapy plus ipilimumab. CDR3 sequence (DNA): TGTGCCAGCAGCCGAACTAGAGATTATAATTCACCCCTCCACTTT. Translated, it gives CASSRTRDYNSPLHF.